This TCR beta chain was sequenced in a study of CD8 T cells in Susac syndrome. Study-level findings and limits: The study conceded that its TCR sequencing and HLA analysis involved relatively few individuals.

Random hexamers were used to reverse transcribe about 0.45 to 1 ug of RNA. TCRdb ran MiXCR on the immunoSEQ multiplex PCR reads and lists one entry per CDR3 protein. The sample lists more than 70,000 distinct CDR3 sequences, 90% to 95% occurring once. Worth noting for this clonotype: Its antigen is still unknown.

Negative magnetic isolation gave CD8+ and CD4+ cells; FACS enriched CD8+ TEMRA. The source is a human donor in good health. Sequencing was performed on CD8+ T cells from PBMCs.

The CDR3 DNA is TGTGCCAGCAGCTCCAGACACCACGAAGCGAACTATGGCTACACCTTC. Its translation: CASSSRHHEANYGYTF. This rearrangement joins TRBV7-9 to TRBJ1-2; D uncertain. The CDR3 length is 16 residues. Trimming pared 4 bases from V and 2 bases from J, leaving 17 bases between. Per the germline V gene, CDR1 is SEHNR and CDR2 is FQNEAQ (reference sequence). Drawing the rest from reference TRBV7-9 and TRBJ1-2, the complete variable domain is DTGVSQNPRHKITKRGQNVTFRCDPISEHNRLYWYRQTLGQGPEFLTYFQNEAQLEKSRLLSDRFSAERPKGSFSTLEIQRTEQGDSAMYLCASSSRHHEANYGYTFGSGTRLTVV.